This TCR beta chain was profiled in a study of OX40 agonist ivuxolimab in advanced cancers. About the full investigation: Ivuxolimab was a fully human IgG2 agonistic monoclonal antibody targeting the costimulatory receptor OX40 (CD134). Intravenous ivuxolimab was administered to patients every 2 weeks at six dose levels: 0.01, 0.1, 0.3, 1.5, 3 and 10 mg/kg. Among the 50 to 55 dose-escalation patients, roughly 20 had hepatocellular carcinoma, roughly 15 melanoma, 9 renal cell carcinoma and 9 head and neck cancer. The dose-escalation cohort was over 70% male with a mean age of about 58 years, ranging from 23 to 79. Prior anti-PD-1, anti-PD-L1 or anti-CTLA-4 therapy was permitted, and 35% to 40% of dose-escalation patients had received checkpoint inhibitors. Partial responses occurred in three dose-escalation patients: two with cutaneous melanoma and one with hepatocellular carcinoma. Peripheral TCRbeta sequencing aimed to test whether ivuxolimab altered TCR sequence diversity and caused clonal T-cell expansion. The paper describes the monotherapy dose-escalation part (N of about 55 patients) of the phase I trial of ivuxolimab.

Genomic DNA was isolated from the sorted cells so that the TCRbeta CDR3 region could be sequenced. The immunoSEQ Assay was used for sequencing of TCRbeta CDR3 regions. TCRdb's version of the immuneACCESS table is confined to in-frame rearrangements and falls short of the full clone set. An unresolved V gene accounts for under half of the shortfall where checked; the remainder is of unknown origin. The sample contains under 75,000 clones, roughly nine tenths of them found a single time. Approximately 15% of the sample is taken by the ten largest. About this clone itself: Its antigen is not yet known. Base qualities are not provided; no much larger clone lies one nucleotide away.

The paper as a whole reports these results and caveats: Partial responders in the 0.1-3.0 mg/kg groups had among the lowest normalized peripheral clonal expansion, especially among CD8+ T cells. The antigen specificity of the peripheral T cells that underwent clonal expansion was not determined. At doses of 0.1 to 3.0 mg/kg, clonal expansion of both CD4+ and CD8+ T cells in blood was seen between baseline and week 6. After ivuxolimab, CD8+ T cells had more expanded clones than CD4+ T cells on average. Low levels of normalized T-cell clonal expansion were also seen in some patients who did not respond.

The germline V gene encodes CDR1 MDHEN and CDR2 SYDVKM. V lost 5 bases and J lost 0 bases; the stretch between them is 11 bases long. Inclusive of the bounding cysteine and phenylalanine, the CDR3 is 14 residues long. The kept DNA is CDR3 alone, 42 bases in frame from the first base. Patients with autoimmune disease history or receiving systemic immunosuppression were excluded from the trial. Peripheral blood for TCR sequencing was collected from all dose cohorts at baseline, on cycle 4 day 1, and on cycle 7 day 1. The samples were taken from a phase I, first-in-human, multicenter, open-label dose-escalation trial of ivuxolimab. Adults with locally advanced or metastatic head and neck squamous cell, hepatocellular, melanoma or renal cell carcinoma were enrolled in the trial. Before TCR sequencing, CD4+ and CD8+ T cells were separately sorted from peripheral blood.

This TCR was sampled from an adult with an advanced solid tumor such as melanoma, head and neck, liver or kidney cancer. The source material was CD4+ or CD8+ T cells sorted from blood, sampled in a trial of the OX40 agonist ivuxolimab. The chain was built from TRBV28 and TRBJ2-7, and TRBD1 may be the D gene, going by 5 matching bases. This receptor has the CDR3 CASSPVGPSYEQYF. At the DNA level, the sequence is TGTGCCAGCAGTCCGGTGGGGCCCTCCTACGAGCAGTACTTC.